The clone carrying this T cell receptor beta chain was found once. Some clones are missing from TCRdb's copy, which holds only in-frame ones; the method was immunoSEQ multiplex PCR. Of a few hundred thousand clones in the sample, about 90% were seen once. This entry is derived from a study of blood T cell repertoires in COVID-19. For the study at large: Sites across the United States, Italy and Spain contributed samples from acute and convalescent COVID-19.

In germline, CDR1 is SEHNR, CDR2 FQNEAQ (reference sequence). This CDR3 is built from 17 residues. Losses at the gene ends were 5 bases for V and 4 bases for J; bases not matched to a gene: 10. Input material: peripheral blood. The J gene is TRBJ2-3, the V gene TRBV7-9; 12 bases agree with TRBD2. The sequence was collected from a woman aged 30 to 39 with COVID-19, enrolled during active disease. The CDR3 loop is CASSRRTSGTSPDTQYF. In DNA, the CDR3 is TGTGCCAGCAGCCGACGGACTAGCGGGACATCACCAGATACGCAGTATTTT.